The 9 T cell receptor beta chains reported below all come from one sample, sequenced in a study of blood T cells in healthy people across ages. The second PCR ran about 6 to 11 cycles with a sample-barcoded 5' primer and J-beta primers. TCRdb reprocessed the 5' RACE reads with MiXCR, giving one entry per CDR3 protein. The profile shows fewer than 700,000 distinct CDR3 sequences, roughly 48% of them singletons. The material sequenced was blood. These receptor sequences come from a man aged 80 or over in good health.

This clonotype was seen a few times. A much larger clonotype is one base distant, so this may be a read error. This chain uses TRBV6-5 with TRBJ2-7, with 8 bases that match TRBD2. CDR1 is MNHEY, CDR2 SVGAGI, per germline. V dropped 1 base and J dropped 2; count of bases not matched to a gene: 10. The CDR3 loop spans 17 amino acids. This CDR3 is CASSYYDGRAGAYEQYF. CDR3 DNA: TGTGCCAGCAGTTACTATGACGGACGAGCGGGAGCCTACGAGCAGTACTTC.

This chain uses TRBV4-1 with TRBJ1-5; D may be TRBD1 (5 bases). This CDR3 is 15 amino acids long. V was trimmed by 3 bases and J by 3 bases, leaving 12 bases between them. The germline V gene encodes CDR1 MGHRA and CDR2 YSYEKL. The CDR3 region is CASSHRQHTNQPQHF. The CDR3 coding sequence is TGCGCCAGCAGCCATCGACAGCATACCAATCAGCCCCAGCATTTT.

This chain links TRBV7-2 with TRBJ2-7, with TRBD2 as a possible D gene (6 bases). V gave up 1 base and J gave up 5 bases, with 15 bases separating them. There are 15 residues in the CDR3. CDR1 is SGHTA and CDR2 is FQGNSA in the germline V gene. DNA for the CDR3: TGTGCCAGCAGCTTAGGGGGGGTCGGTGTAAACGAGCAGTACTTC. It translates to CASSLGGVGVNEQYF.

In the case of this clonotype: A much bigger clone sits one base away, suggesting this may be a read error. V is TRBV6-5 and J is TRBJ1-6; no clear D gene. Germline V lookup: CDR1 MNHEY, CDR2 SVGAGI. This CDR3 has 12 residues. V was trimmed by 6 bases and J by 9 bases, leaving 9 bases between them. The CDR3 here is CASRYGVSPLHF. The DNA of the CDR3 is TGTGCCAGCAGGTACGGGGTTTCACCCCTCCACTTT.

This clonotype showed up just a few times. The genes are TRBV20-1 and TRBJ2-1; D is perhaps TRBD2 (5 bases). The ends were cut back, 0 bases at V and 0 bases at J, with 6 bases in the middle. The germline CDR1 and CDR2 sequences are DFQATT and SNEGSKA (reference sequence). This CDR3 is 14 amino acids long. The CDR3: CSAREGSSYNEQFF. In DNA form, the CDR3 reads TGCAGTGCTAGAGAGGGGAGCTCCTACAATGAGCAGTTCTTC.

This rearrangement joins TRBV3-1 to TRBJ2-7; no clear D gene. V gave up 1 base and J gave up 6 bases, with 13 bases separating them. The germline V gene has CDR1 LGHDT and CDR2 YNNKEL (reference sequence). This CDR3 spans 14 amino acids. The CDR3 here is CASSQGAEDGEQYF. Here the CDR3 DNA reads TGTGCCAGCAGCCAAGGGGCCGAGGACGGCGAGCAGTACTTC.

CDR3 protein: CAISTGSTEAFF. The DNA for the CDR3 is TGTGCCATCAGTACAGGGAGCACTGAAGCTTTCTTT. The V and J genes are TRBV10-3 and TRBJ1-1; TRBD1 might be the D (6 bases). This CDR3 is 12 amino acids long. Germline V gene sequence: CDR1 ENHRY, CDR2 SYGVKD. V was pared by 5 bases and J by 4 bases, with 8 bases between.

Remarks on this clonotype: Its ends do not fully match the called genes, so a read error is possible. The chain carries TRBV9 and TRBJ2-3, with TRBD2 identical over 9 bases. The CDR3 runs 14 residues. The germline V gene encodes CDR1 SGDLS and CDR2 YYNGEE. The CDR3: CASGVAGGTDTQYF. The CDR3 region has the DNA TGTGCCAGCGGCGTAGCGGGAGGCACAGATACGCAGTATTTT.

The chain uses TRBV30 and TRBJ1-2; unclear D gene. The germline V and J ends were trimmed by 3 bases and 8 bases, with 10 bases remaining between them. This CDR3 has 11 residues. CDR1 and CDR2 (germline): GTSNPN, SVGIG (reference sequence). DNA of the CDR3: TGTGCCTGGAGCGCCGTGGAGGGCTACACCTTC. Protein: CAWSAVEGYTF.